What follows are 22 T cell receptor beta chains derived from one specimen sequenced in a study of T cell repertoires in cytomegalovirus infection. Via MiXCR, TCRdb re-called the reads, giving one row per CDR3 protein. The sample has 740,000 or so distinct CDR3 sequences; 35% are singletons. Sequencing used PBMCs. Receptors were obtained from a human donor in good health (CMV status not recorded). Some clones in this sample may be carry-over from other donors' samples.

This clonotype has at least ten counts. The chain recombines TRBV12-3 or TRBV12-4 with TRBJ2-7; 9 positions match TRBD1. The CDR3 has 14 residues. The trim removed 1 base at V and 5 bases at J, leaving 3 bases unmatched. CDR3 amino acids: CASSLVGQGNEQYF. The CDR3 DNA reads TGTGCCAGCAGTTTAGTGGGACAGGGTAACGAGCAGTACTTC.

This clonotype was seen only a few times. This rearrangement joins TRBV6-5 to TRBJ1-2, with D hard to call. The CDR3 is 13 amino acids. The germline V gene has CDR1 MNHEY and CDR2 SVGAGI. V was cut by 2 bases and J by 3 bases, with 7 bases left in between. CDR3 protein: CASSYAPHYGYTF. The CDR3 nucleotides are TGTGCCAGCAGTTACGCCCCTCACTATGGCTACACCTTC.

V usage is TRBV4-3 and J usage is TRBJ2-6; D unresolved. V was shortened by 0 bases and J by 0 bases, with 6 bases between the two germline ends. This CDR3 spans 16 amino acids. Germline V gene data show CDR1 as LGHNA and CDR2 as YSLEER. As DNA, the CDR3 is TGCGCCAGCAGCCAAGATAGCAGCTCTGGGGCCAACGTCCTGACTTTC. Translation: CASSQDSSSGANVLTF.

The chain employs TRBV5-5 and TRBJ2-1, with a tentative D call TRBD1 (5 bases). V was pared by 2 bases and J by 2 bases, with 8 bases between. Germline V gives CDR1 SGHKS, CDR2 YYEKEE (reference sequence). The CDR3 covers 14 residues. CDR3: CASSLKGPYNEQFF. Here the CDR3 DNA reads TGTGCCAGCAGCTTAAAGGGGCCCTACAATGAGCAGTTCTTC.

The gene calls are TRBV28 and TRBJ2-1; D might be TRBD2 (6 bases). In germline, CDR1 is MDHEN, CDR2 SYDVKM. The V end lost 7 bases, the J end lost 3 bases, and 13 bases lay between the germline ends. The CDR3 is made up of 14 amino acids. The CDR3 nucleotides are TGTGCCAGCAATGTCGGGGGAAGCTACAATGAGCAGTTCTTC. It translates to CASNVGGSYNEQFF.

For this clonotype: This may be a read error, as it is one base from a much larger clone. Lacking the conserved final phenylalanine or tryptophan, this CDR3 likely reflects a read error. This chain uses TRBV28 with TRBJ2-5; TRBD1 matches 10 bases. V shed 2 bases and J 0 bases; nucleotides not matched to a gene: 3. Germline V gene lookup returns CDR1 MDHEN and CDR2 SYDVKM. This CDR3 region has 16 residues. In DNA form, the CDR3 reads TGTGCCAGCAGTTTACTGGACAGGGGGTACCAAGAGACCCAGTACTTA. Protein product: CASSLLDRGYQETQYL.

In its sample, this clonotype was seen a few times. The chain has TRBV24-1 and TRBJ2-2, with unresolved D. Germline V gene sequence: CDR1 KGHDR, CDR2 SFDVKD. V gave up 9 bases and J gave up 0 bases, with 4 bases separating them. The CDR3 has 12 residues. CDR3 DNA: TGTGCCACCCAGCCGAACACCGGGGAGCTGTTTTTT. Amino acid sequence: CATQPNTGELFF.

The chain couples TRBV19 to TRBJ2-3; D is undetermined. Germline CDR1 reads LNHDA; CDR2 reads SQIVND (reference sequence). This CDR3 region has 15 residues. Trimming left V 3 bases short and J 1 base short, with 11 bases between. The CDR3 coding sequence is TGTGCCAGTAGTATGTTAGTAACCCGCACAGATACGCAGTATTTT. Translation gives CASSMLVTRTDTQYF.

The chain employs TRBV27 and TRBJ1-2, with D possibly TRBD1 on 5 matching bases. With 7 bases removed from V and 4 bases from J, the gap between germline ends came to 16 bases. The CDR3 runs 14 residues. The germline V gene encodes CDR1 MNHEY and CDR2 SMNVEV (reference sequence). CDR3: CASMGLGGSYGYTF. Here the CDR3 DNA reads TGTGCCAGCATGGGTTTGGGGGGTAGCTATGGCTACACCTTC.

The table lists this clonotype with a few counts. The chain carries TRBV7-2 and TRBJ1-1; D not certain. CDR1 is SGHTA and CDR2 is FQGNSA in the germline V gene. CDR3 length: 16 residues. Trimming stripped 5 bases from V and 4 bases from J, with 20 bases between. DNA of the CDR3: TGTGCCAGCAGCAAAGGCCGCCTAGAAGGCAGCACTGAAGCTTTCTTT. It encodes CASSKGRLEGSTEAFF.

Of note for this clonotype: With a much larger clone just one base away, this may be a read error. The CDR3 loop is CASSLAWKVFNEQYF. The CDR3 nucleotides read TGTGCCAGCAGCTTAGCGTGGAAAGTGTTCAACGAGCAGTACTTC. This sequence joins TRBV7-2 and TRBJ2-7, with unresolved D. With 0 bases removed from V and 5 bases from J, the gap between germline ends came to 14 bases. The CDR3 extends over 15 amino acids. Germline V lookup: CDR1 SGHTA, CDR2 FQGNSA.

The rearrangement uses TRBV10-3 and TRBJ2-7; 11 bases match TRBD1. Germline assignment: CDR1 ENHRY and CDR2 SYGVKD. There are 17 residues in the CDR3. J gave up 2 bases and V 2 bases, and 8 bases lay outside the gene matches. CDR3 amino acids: CAISEIIRDRGTYEQYF. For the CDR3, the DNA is TGTGCCATCAGTGAGATAATACGGGACAGGGGGACCTACGAGCAGTACTTC.

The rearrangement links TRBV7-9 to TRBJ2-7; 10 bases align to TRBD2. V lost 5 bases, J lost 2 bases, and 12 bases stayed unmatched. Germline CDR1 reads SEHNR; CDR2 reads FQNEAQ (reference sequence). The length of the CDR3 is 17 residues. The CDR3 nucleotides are TGTGCCAGCAGCAATTGGGGCGGGACTAGCGTTACCTACGAGCAGTACTTC. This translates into CASSNWGGTSVTYEQYF.

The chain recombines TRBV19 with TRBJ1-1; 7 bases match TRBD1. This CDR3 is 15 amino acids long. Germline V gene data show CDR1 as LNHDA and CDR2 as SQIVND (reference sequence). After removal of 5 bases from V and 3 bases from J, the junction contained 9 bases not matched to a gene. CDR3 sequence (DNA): TGTGCCAGTAGTCCTTGGACAGGCCGCGACACTGAAGCTTTCTTT. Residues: CASSPWTGRDTEAFF. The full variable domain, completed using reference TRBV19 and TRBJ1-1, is DGGITQSPKYLFRKEGQNVTLSCEQNLNHDAMYWYRQDPGQGLRLIYYSQIVNDFQKGDIAEGYSVSREKKESFPLTVTSAQKNPTAFYLCASSPWTGRDTEAFFGQGTRLTVV.

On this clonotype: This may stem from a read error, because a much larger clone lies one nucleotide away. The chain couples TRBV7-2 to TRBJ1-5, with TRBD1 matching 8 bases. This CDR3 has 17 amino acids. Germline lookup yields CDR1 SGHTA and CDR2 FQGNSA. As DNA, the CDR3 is TGTGCCAGAAGCTACCTAGGACAGGGACTATCTGGGCAGCCCCAGCATTTT. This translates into CARSYLGQGLSGQPQHF.

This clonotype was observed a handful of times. The CDR3 sequence is CASSSGGQLYGYTF. The DNA for the CDR3 is TGTGCCAGCAGCTCGGGGGGACAGCTTTATGGCTACACCTTC. The J gene is TRBJ1-2, the V gene TRBV28, with 7 bases fitting TRBD1. In germline, CDR1 is MDHEN, CDR2 SYDVKM. The CDR3 totals 14 residues. The J segment lost 5 bases and the V segment lost 6 bases, leaving 9 bases of the junction unmatched.

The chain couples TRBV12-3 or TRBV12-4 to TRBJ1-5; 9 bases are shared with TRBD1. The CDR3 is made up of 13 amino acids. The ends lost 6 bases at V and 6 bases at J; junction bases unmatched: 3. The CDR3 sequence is CASRGTGLQPQHF. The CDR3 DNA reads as TGTGCCAGCAGGGGGACAGGGCTTCAGCCCCAGCATTTT.

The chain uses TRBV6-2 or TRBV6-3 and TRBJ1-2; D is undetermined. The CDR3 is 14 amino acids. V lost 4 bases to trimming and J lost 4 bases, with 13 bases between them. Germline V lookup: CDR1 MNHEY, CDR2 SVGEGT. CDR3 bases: TGTGCCAGCAGTTCCCCAAGGGATTCCTATGGCTACACCTTC. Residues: CASSSPRDSYGYTF.

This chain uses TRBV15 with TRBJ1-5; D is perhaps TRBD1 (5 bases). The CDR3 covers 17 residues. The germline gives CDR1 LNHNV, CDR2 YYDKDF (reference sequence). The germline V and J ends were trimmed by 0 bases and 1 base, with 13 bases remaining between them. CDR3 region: CATSRDLVGVSNQPQHF. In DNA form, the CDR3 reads TGTGCCACCAGCAGAGATCTTGTGGGGGTCAGCAATCAGCCCCAGCATTTT.

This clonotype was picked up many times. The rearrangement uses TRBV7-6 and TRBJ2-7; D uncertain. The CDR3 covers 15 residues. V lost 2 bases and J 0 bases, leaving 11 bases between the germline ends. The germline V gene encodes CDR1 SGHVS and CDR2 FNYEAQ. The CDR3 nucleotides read TGTGCCAGCAGCTTAACAACGGCCAGCTCCTACGAGCAGTACTTC. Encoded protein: CASSLTTASSYEQYF.

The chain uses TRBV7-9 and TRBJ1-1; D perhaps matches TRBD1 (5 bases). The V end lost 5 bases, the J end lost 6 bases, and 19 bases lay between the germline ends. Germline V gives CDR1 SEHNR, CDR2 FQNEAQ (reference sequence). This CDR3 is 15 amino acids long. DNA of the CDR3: TGTGCCAGCAGCCCGGGCGTCCGGGGCCCACCTGAAGCTTTCTTT. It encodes CASSPGVRGPPEAFF.

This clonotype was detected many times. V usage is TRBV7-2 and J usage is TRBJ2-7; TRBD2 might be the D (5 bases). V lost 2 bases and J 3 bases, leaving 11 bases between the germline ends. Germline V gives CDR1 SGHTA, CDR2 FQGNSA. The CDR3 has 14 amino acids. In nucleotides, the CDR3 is TGTGCCAGCAGCTTAAACGGACTTAACTACGAGCAGTACTTC. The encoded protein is CASSLNGLNYEQYF.